This T cell receptor (beta chain) was identified during a study of siplizumab effects on memory and regulatory T cells. Method: immunoSEQ multiplex PCR; TCRdb's copy keeps in-frame clones and lacks some. Altogether more than 85,000 clones are present, around 92% being singletons, with the ten largest covering less than 0.85%. Study-wide points: Sequences below about 10^-5 frequency were poorly captured, and few alloreactive clones mapped to unstimulated subsets.

In regard to this clone: Antigen specificity is unknown.

Trimming shortened V by 0 bases and J by 2 bases, and 12 bases separated the two germline ends. From germline, CDR1 is SGDLS and CDR2 YYNGEE. The CDR3 runs to 15 residues. Sequences were obtained from Tregs sorted from blood. The gene calls are TRBV9 and TRBJ2-7; D remains unclear. The source of this sequence is a human donor in good health. The CDR3 DNA reads as TGTGCCAGCAGCGTAGAGACCTCCTCTACCTACGAGCAGTACTTC. Protein sequence: CASSVETSSTYEQYF.